The 19 T cell receptor beta chains below were found in one sample sequenced in a study of T cells after yellow fever vaccination. TCRdb re-derived calls from the 5' RACE reads in MiXCR, one entry per CDR3 protein. The data contain under 90,000 distinct CDR3 sequences, approximately 7% of them singletons. This specimen was CD8+ T cells sorted from PBMCs, taken 45 days after the first yellow fever vaccination. All receptors derive from a man younger than 35 who received the YFV17D yellow fever vaccine.

The J gene is TRBJ2-7, the V gene TRBV5-1; 9 bases agree with TRBD1. V lost 4 bases, J lost 4 bases, and 9 bases stayed unmatched. The CDR3 is 15 amino acids. The V gene's germline CDR1 is SGHRS and CDR2 YFSETQ. The CDR3 nucleotides read TGCGCCAGCAGCCCCGGGACAGGGAATGCTTACGAGCAGTACGTC. This gives the protein CASSPGTGNAYEQYV.

A few counts support this clonotype. The chain uses TRBV28 and TRBJ2-1; D not certain. Trimming took 3 bases from V and 1 from J, leaving 10 bases between them. This CDR3 has 15 amino acids. Germline CDR1 and CDR2: MDHEN and SYDVKM. The CDR3 nucleotides are TGTGCCAGCAGTTTTCAGCGTAGGTCCTACAATGAGCAGTTCTTC. Protein sequence: CASSFQRRSYNEQFF.

V is TRBV4-1 and J is TRBJ1-2, with D unresolved. V dropped 4 bases and J dropped 0 bases, with 12 bases sitting between them. This CDR3 spans 15 amino acids. The germline gives CDR1 MGHRA, CDR2 YSYEKL. Here the CDR3 DNA reads TGCGCCAGCAGCCCCCCGGGCCTTACTAACTATGGCTACACCTTC. Translation: CASSPPGLTNYGYTF.

This clonotype was seen at least ten times. The chain is built from TRBV6-5 and TRBJ2-2; D uncertain. Between the trimmed V and J ends, which lost 1 base and 6 bases, there was a span of 9 bases. Germline CDR1 is MNHEY and CDR2 is SVGAGI. The CDR3 loop spans 14 amino acids. CDR3 loop: CASSYFDNAGELFF. As DNA, the CDR3 is TGTGCCAGCAGTTACTTCGACAACGCCGGGGAGCTGTTTTTT.

Many counts were recorded for this clonotype. V and J are TRBV6-5 and TRBJ2-7, with D tentatively TRBD1 or TRBD2 (5 bases each). The CDR3 spans 14 residues. Germline CDR1 reads MNHEY; CDR2 reads SVGAGI. With 4 bases removed from V and 3 bases from J, the gap between germline ends came to 13 bases. CDR3 coding DNA: TGTGCCAGCAGTTCCGGGACGTACCTCTACGAGCAGTACTTC. This encodes CASSSGTYLYEQYF.

This chain connects TRBV30 to TRBJ2-2; maybe TRBD2 (5 bases). Trimming removed 0 bases from V and 6 bases from J, with 8 bases in between. Germline lookup yields CDR1 GTSNPN and CDR2 SVGIG (reference sequence). This CDR3 contains 13 residues. CDR3 amino acids: CAWSVLGPGELFF. The CDR3, as DNA: TGTGCCTGGAGTGTACTAGGGCCCGGGGAGCTGTTTTTT.

This clonotype was counted ten times or more. The V and J genes are TRBV10-2 and TRBJ2-7; tentatively, D is TRBD2 (7 bases). This CDR3 comprises 14 residues. Trimming took off 3 bases at V and 4 bases at J, with 13 bases between the two ends. Germline loops: CDR1 WSHSY, CDR2 SAAADI. The CDR3 is CASSEGGGLYEQYF. CDR3 DNA: TGCGCCAGCAGTGAAGGGGGGGGCCTATACGAGCAGTACTTC.

This clonotype was recorded many times. The chain has TRBV9 and TRBJ1-1; D gene uncertain. Trimming removed 6 bases at V and 5 bases at J, with 14 bases between. The CDR3 is 13 residues long. CDR1 and CDR2 (germline): SGDLS, YYNGEE. As DNA, the CDR3 is TGTGCCAGCACCCGTAGTTTGGGAACTGAAGCTTTCTTT. Its protein is CASTRSLGTEAFF.

This clonotype showed up many times. The chain has TRBV3-1 and TRBJ2-7; 9 nucleotides agree with TRBD1. The V gene's germline CDR1 is LGHDT and CDR2 YNNKEL (reference sequence). The CDR3 has 14 residues. The V gene end was trimmed by 0 bases and the J gene end by 3 bases; junction bases not matched to a gene: 0. Here the CDR3 DNA reads TGTGCCAGCAGCCAAGAGACAGGGGGCTACGAGCAGTACGTC. Translating gives CASSQETGGYEQYV.

In this sample, this clonotype turned up many times. As DNA, the CDR3 is TGTGCCAGCAGCCCCCGGGGGAGCGGGGGTCCTCGGAACATTCAGTACTTC. Translation gives CASSPRGSGGPRNIQYF. The chain has TRBV7-9 and TRBJ2-4, with 8 bases matching TRBD2. The junction had 16 bases not matched to a gene; V was cut back by 5 bases and J by 7 bases. Germline V gene lookup returns CDR1 SEHNR and CDR2 FQNEAQ (reference sequence). The CDR3 is 17 residues long.

This clonotype was observed a few times. The rearrangement joins TRBV29-1 to TRBJ2-7; TRBD1 agrees at 8 bases. The CDR3 is 13 residues long. Germline values: CDR1 SQVTM, CDR2 ANQGSEA. V lost 4 bases and J lost 6; bases outside the gene matches: 8. The CDR3 protein is CSVVYGTGGEQYF. CDR3 sequence (DNA): TGCAGCGTTGTTTATGGTACAGGGGGCGAGCAGTACTTC.

This clonotype was observed many times. This chain connects TRBV4-3 to TRBJ2-2, with 11 bases identical to TRBD2. Looked up from germline, CDR1 is LGHNA and CDR2 is YSLEER. Trimming took 1 base from V and 4 from J; bases not matched to a gene: 14. The CDR3 is 20 amino acids. CDR3: CASSQAWLAGGRGATGELFF. DNA of the CDR3: TGCGCCAGCAGCCAAGCGTGGCTAGCGGGGGGCCGGGGGGCCACCGGGGAGCTGTTTTTT.

This clonotype was detected ten times or more. The chain uses TRBV5-8 and TRBJ2-1; D remains ambiguous. The CDR3 has 14 residues. Per germline, CDR1 SGHTS and CDR2 YDEGEE. V gave up 1 base and J gave up 3 bases, with 8 bases separating them. Here the CDR3 DNA reads TGTGCCAGCAGCTTGTACTCAGGCTACAATGAGCAGTTCTTC. Protein sequence: CASSLYSGYNEQFF.

V gene TRBV4-3 combines with J gene TRBJ2-5; TRBD1 agrees at 9 bases. Trimming took 3 bases from V and 4 from J; bases not matched to a gene: 9. This CDR3 contains 16 residues. The germline V gene encodes CDR1 LGHNA and CDR2 YSLEER. The CDR3 loop reads CASSQHRDRVGETQYF. CDR3 DNA: TGCGCCAGCAGCCAGCACCGGGACAGGGTAGGAGAGACCCAGTACTTC.

This clonotype was seen a handful of times. This sequence joins TRBV7-2 and TRBJ2-1; TRBD1 aligns across 7 bases. The CDR3 extends over 15 amino acids. The germline V gene encodes CDR1 SGHTA and CDR2 FQGNSA. J lost 4 bases, V lost 7 bases, and 10 bases had no gene match. DNA of the CDR3: TGTGCCAGCATCATTAGGGACAGACTATACAATGAGCAGTTCTTC. Translated, it gives CASIIRDRLYNEQFF.

This clonotype was picked up many times. The chain carries TRBV27 and TRBJ2-7; TRBD1 agrees at 7 bases. V shed 7 bases and J 0 bases; nucleotides not matched to a gene: 3. The germline V gene has CDR1 MNHEY and CDR2 SMNVEV (reference sequence). The CDR3 contains 13 residues. The chain's CDR3 is CASTPGGSYEQYF. For the CDR3, the DNA is TGTGCCAGCACCCCAGGGGGCTCCTACGAGCAGTACTTC.

This clonotype was counted at least ten times. The chain has TRBV7-8 and TRBJ2-3, with D maybe TRBD1 (6 bases). The V gene's germline CDR1 is SGHVS and CDR2 FQNEAQ. CDR3 length equals 13 residues. Trimming pared 1 base from V and 5 bases from J, leaving 7 bases between. CDR3 nucleotides: TGTGCCAGCAGCTTAGTAGGGGGAGATACGCAGTATTTT. It yields the protein CASSLVGGDTQYF. The entire variable domain, with the rest obtained from reference TRBV7-8 and TRBJ2-3, is as follows: GAGVSQSPRYKVAKRGQDVALRCDPISGHVSLFWYQQALGQGPEFLTYFQNEAQLDKSGLPSDRFFAERPEGSVSTLKIQRTQQEDSAVYLCASSLVGGDTQYFGPGTRLTVL.

This clonotype appeared a few times. The chain employs TRBV4-3 and TRBJ1-6; D is unclear. The germline CDR1 and CDR2 sequences are LGHNA and YSLEER. CDR3 length: 13 residues. V lost 3 bases, J lost 8 bases, and 8 bases lay in between. The CDR3 bases are TGCGCCAGCAGCCAGGAATTTTATTCACCCCTCCACTTT. Protein sequence: CASSQEFYSPLHF.

This clonotype was observed many times. The chain has TRBV12-3 or TRBV12-4 and TRBJ1-5, with D hard to call. Trimming removed 4 bases from V and 4 bases from J, with 14 bases in between. CDR3 length equals 15 residues. The CDR3 region is CASSSPGQMNQPQHF. Written as DNA, the CDR3 is TGTGCCAGCAGTTCCCCGGGTCAGATGAATCAGCCCCAGCATTTT.